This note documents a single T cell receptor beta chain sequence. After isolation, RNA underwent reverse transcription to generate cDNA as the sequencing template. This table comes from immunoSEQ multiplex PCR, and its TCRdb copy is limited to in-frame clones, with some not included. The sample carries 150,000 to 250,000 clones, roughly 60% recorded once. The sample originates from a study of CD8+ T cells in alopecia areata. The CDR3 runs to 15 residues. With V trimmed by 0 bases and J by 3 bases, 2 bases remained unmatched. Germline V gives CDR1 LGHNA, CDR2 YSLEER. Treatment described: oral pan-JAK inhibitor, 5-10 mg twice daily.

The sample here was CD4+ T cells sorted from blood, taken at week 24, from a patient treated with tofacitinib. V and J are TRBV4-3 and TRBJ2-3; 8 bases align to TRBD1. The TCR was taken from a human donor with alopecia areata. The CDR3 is CASSQETGVTDTQYF. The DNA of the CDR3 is TGCGCCAGCAGCCAAGAGACAGGGGTTACAGATACGCAGTATTTT.